This T cell receptor beta chain was retrieved from a study of blood T cell repertoires in COVID-19. The CDR3 sequence is 13 residues long. Trimming pared 5 bases from V and 10 bases from J, leaving 17 bases between. Germline loops: CDR1 MDHEN, CDR2 SYDVKM. Profiled with immunoSEQ multiplex PCR; TCRdb holds only in-frame clones, not every one. The table shows approximately 180,000 clones, with around 73% occurring only once. Participants reported their clinical history, and cohort assignment relied on those reports. The sequence derives from a woman aged 50 to 60 who had recovered from COVID-19. This rearrangement joins TRBV28 to TRBJ1-1; tentatively, D is TRBD1 (6 bases). Input material: PBMCs or T cells enriched from blood (not recorded which). CDR3 in DNA: TGTGCCAGCAGTCCTGGGGGGGGCAATATAGCTTTCTTT. It translates to CASSPGGGNIAFF.